This T cell receptor beta chain was sequenced for a study of cytomegalovirus exposure and HLA in healthy donors. An approximately 130-subject validation cohort, separate from the approximately 720-subject first cohort, supplied the donors. Profiling relied on immunoSEQ multiplex PCR, and the TCRdb table lists in-frame clones only, not all of them. The data hold a few hundred thousand clones, with approximately 90% observed a single time. General study results and limits: A list of 150 to 200 TCR beta chains associated with cytomegalovirus was given.

As concerns this clone: What it recognizes is unknown.

This receptor was obtained from a woman under 30 in good health and CMV-seronegative. The sample comprised PBMCs.

The DNA for the CDR3 is TGTGCCAGCAGTTCCCTTACAGGGCCCAGCTCCTACGAGCAGTACTTC. It encodes CASSSLTGPSSYEQYF. This sequence joins TRBV28 and TRBJ2-7, with a possible D match to TRBD1 (6 bases). V was pared by 4 bases and J by 0 bases, with 16 bases between. Germline lookup yields CDR1 MDHEN and CDR2 SYDVKM. CDR3 size: 16 residues.